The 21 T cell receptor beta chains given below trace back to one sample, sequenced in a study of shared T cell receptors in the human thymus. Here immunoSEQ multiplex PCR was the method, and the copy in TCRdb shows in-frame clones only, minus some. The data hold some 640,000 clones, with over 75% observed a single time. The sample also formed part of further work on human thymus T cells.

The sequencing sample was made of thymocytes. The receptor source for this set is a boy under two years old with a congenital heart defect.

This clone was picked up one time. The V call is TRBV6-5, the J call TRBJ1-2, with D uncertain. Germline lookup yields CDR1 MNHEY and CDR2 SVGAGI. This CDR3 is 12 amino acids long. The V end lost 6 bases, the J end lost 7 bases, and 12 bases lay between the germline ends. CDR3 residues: CASRQEATGYTF. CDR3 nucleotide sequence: TGTGCCAGCAGGCAGGAGGCGACTGGCTACACCTTC.

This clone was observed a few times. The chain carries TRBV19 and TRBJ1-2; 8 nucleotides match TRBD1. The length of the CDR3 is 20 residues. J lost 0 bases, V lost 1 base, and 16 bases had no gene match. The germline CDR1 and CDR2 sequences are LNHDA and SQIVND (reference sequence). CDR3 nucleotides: TGTGCCAGTAGTATAGGCTCCAGGGGACAGGCCCTCCTGGCTAACTATGGCTACACCTTC. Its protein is CASSIGSRGQALLANYGYTF.

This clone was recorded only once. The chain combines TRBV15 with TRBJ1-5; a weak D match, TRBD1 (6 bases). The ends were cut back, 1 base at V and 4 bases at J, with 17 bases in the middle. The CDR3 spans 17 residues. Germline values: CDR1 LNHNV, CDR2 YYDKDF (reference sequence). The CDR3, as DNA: TGTGCCACCAGCAGAGGTACCGGGGCGAGGGGGAATCAGCCCCAGCATTTT. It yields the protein CATSRGTGARGNQPQHF. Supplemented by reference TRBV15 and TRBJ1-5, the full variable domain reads DAMVIQNPRYQVTQFGKPVTLSCSQTLNHNVMYWYQQKSSQAPKLLFHYYDKDFNNEADTPDNFQSRRPNTSFCFLDIRSPGLGDTAMYLCATSRGTGARGNQPQHFGDGTRLSIL.

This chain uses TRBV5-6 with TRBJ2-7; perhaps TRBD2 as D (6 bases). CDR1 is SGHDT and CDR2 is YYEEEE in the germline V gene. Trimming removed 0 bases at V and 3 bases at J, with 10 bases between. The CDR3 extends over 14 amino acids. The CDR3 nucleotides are TGTGCCAGCAGCTTGGGGGACTTAAACTACGAGCAGTACTTC. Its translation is CASSLGDLNYEQYF.

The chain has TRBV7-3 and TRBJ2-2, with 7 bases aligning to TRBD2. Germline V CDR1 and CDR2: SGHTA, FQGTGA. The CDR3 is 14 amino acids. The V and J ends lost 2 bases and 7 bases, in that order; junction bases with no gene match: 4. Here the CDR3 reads CASSLAAGSGELFF. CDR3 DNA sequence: TGTGCCAGCAGCTTAGCAGCGGGGAGCGGGGAGCTGTTTTTT.

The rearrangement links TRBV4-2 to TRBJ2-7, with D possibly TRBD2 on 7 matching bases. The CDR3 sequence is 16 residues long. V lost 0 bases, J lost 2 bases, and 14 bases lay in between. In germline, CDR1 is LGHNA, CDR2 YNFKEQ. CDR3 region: CASSQEGGGVTYEQYF. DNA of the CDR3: TGTGCCAGCAGCCAAGAGGGAGGGGGGGTAACCTACGAGCAGTACTTC.

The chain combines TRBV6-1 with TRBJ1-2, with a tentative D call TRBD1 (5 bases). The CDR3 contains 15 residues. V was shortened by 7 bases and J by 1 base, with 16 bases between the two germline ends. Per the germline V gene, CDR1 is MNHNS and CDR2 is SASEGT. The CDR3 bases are TGTGCCAGCACTCTGAACCCGGGGGGTAACTATGGCTACACCTTC. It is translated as CASTLNPGGNYGYTF.

Here the CDR3 DNA reads TGTGCCACCATGACTGAACCGGGACAGGGGGCGTACGAGCAGTACTTC. The encoded protein is CATMTEPGQGAYEQYF. This chain links TRBV27 with TRBJ2-7; the match to TRBD1 covers 12 bases. The trim removed 10 bases at V and 4 bases at J, leaving 14 bases unmatched. There are 16 residues in the CDR3. The germline CDR1 and CDR2 sequences are MNHEY and SMNVEV (reference sequence).

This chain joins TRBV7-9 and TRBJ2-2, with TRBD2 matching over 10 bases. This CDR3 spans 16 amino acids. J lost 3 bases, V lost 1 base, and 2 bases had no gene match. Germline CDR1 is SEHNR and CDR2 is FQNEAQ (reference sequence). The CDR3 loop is CASSLGTSGHTGELFF. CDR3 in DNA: TGTGCCAGCAGCTTAGGGACTAGCGGTCACACCGGGGAGCTGTTTTTT. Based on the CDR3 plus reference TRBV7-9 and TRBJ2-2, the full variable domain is DTGVSQNPRHKITKRGQNVTFRCDPISEHNRLYWYRQTLGQGPEFLTYFQNEAQLEKSRLLSDRFSAERPKGSFSTLEIQRTEQGDSAMYLCASSLGTSGHTGELFFGEGSRLTVL.

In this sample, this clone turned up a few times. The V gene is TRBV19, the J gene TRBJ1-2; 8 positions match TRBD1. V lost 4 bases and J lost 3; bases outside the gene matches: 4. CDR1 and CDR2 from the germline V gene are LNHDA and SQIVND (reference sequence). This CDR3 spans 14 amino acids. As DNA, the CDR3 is TGTGCCAGTAGTAGCTCGACAGGGGACTATGGCTACACCTTC. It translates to CASSSSTGDYGYTF.

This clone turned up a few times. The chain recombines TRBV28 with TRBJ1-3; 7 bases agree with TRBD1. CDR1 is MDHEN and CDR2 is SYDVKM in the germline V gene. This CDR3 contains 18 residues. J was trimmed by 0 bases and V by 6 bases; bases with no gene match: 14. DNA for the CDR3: TGTGCCAGCAGACAAACCCGGGACAGTAGAATCTCTGGAAACACCATATATTTT. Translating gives CASRQTRDSRISGNTIYF.

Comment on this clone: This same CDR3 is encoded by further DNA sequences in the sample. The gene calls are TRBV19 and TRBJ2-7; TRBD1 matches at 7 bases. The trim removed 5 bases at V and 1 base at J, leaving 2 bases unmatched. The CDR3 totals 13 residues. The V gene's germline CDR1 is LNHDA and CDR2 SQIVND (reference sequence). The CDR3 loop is CASSPGQSYEQYF. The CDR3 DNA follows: TGTGCCAGTAGTCCGGGACAGTCCTACGAGCAGTACTTC.

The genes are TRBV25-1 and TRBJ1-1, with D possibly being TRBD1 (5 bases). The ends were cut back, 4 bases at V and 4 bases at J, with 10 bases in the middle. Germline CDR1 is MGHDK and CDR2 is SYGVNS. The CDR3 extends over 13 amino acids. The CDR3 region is CASSGVGGTEAFF. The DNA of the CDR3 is TGTGCCAGCAGTGGAGTGGGGGGCACTGAAGCTTTCTTT.

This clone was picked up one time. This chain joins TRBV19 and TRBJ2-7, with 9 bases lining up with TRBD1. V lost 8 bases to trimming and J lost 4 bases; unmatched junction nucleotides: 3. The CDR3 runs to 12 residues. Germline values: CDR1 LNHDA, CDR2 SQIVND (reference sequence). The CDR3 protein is CASGTGKYEQYF. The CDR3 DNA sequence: TGTGCCAGTGGGACAGGGAAATACGAGCAGTACTTC. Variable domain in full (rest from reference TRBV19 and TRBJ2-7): DGGITQSPKYLFRKEGQNVTLSCEQNLNHDAMYWYRQDPGQGLRLIYYSQIVNDFQKGDIAEGYSVSREKKESFPLTVTSAQKNPTAFYLCASGTGKYEQYFGPGTRLTVT.

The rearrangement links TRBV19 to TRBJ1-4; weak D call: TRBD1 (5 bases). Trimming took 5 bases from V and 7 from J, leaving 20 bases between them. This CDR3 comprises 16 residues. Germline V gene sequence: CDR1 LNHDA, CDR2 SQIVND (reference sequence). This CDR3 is CASSPRTPIGGEKLFF. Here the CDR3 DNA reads TGTGCCAGTAGTCCCCGGACACCCATCGGGGGTGAAAAACTGTTTTTT.

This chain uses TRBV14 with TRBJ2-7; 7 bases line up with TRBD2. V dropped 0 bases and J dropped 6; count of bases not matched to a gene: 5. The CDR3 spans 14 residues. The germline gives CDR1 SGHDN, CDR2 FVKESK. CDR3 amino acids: CASSQEGRTSEQYF. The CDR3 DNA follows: TGTGCCAGCAGCCAAGAAGGAAGGACTAGCGAGCAGTACTTC.

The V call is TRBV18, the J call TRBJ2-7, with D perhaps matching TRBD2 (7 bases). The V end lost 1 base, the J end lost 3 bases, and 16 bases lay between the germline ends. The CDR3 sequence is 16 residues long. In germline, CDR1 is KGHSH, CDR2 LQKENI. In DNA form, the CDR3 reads TGTGCCAGCTCACCACAAGCGGGACAAGGAGACTACGAGCAGTACTTC. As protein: CASSPQAGQGDYEQYF.

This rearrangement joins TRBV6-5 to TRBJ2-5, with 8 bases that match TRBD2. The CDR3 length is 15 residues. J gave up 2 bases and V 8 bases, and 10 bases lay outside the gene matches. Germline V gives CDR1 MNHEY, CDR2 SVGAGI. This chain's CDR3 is CASGSAGDLQETQYF. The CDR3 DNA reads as TGTGCCAGCGGCTCAGCGGGGGACTTACAAGAGACCCAGTACTTC.

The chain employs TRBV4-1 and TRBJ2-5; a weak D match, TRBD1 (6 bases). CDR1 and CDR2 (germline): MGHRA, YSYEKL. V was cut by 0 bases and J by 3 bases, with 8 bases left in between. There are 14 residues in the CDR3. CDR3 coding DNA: TGCGCCAGCAGCCAAGATCCAGGGGAAGAGACCCAGTACTTC. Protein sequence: CASSQDPGEETQYF.

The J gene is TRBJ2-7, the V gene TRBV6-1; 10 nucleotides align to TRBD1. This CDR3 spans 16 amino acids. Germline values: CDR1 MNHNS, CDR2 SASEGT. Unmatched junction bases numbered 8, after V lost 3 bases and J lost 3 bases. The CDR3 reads CASSDSYRDRGYEQYF. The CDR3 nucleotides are TGTGCCAGCAGTGATAGCTACCGGGACAGGGGCTACGAGCAGTACTTC.

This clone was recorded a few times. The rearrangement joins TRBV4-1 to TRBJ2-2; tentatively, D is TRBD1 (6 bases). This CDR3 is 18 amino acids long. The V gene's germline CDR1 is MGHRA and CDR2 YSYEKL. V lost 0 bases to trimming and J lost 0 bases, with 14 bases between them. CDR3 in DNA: TGCGCCAGCAGCCAAGAGGGACACATGATCGCGAACACCGGGGAGCTGTTTTTT. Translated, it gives CASSQEGHMIANTGELFF.